What follows are 11 T cell receptor beta chains derived from one specimen sequenced in a study of blood T cell repertoires in COVID-19. The repertoire was sequenced with immunoSEQ multiplex PCR; TCRdb's copy has only in-frame clones and lacks some. The sample consists of roughly 230,000 clones, around 86% of them appearing once. The material sequenced was PBMCs or T cells enriched from blood (not recorded which). The receptors were sampled from a man aged 25-45 years in a cohort exposed to, infected with or recovered from COVID-19 (not recorded which).

The V and J genes are TRBV7-9 and TRBJ2-2; the match to TRBD1 covers 9 bases. This CDR3 has 16 amino acids. Germline trimming cut 5 bases from V and 3 bases from J; bases unmatched to any gene: 7. Germline V CDR1 and CDR2: SEHNR, FQNEAQ (reference sequence). The CDR3 DNA is TGTGCCAGCAGCCAGGGACAGGGATTTTACACCGGGGAGCTGTTTTTT. Translated, it gives CASSQGQGFYTGELFF. Full variable domain (missing parts from reference TRBV7-9 and TRBJ2-2): DTGVSQNPRHKITKRGQNVTFRCDPISEHNRLYWYRQTLGQGPEFLTYFQNEAQLEKSRLLSDRFSAERPKGSFSTLEIQRTEQGDSAMYLCASSQGQGFYTGELFFGEGSRLTVL.

The chain recombines TRBV11-2 with TRBJ2-1, with 7 bases that match TRBD2. The CDR3 loop spans 15 amino acids. Germline V gene sequence: CDR1 SGHAT, CDR2 FQNNGV. V was clipped by 5 bases and J by 8 bases; unmatched bases: 12. The DNA for the CDR3 is TGTGCCAGCAGCATACGTTTGACTAGCTCACATGAGCAGTTCTTC. It translates to CASSIRLTSSHEQFF.

The chain combines TRBV28 with TRBJ2-1, with 8 bases matching TRBD2. Germline V lookup: CDR1 MDHEN, CDR2 SYDVKM. Losses at the gene ends were 6 bases for V and 1 base for J; bases not matched to a gene: 11. CDR3 length equals 17 residues. The CDR3 DNA is TGTGCCAGCAGCTCCCCGGGAGCGGGGGATTCCTACAATGAGCAGTTCTTC. Encoded protein: CASSSPGAGDSYNEQFF.

The genes are TRBV3-1 (or the pseudogene TRBV3-2) and TRBJ1-6; D gene ambiguous. CDR1 is LGHDT, CDR2 YNNKEL, per germline (reference sequence). The CDR3 has 14 residues. V was cut by 1 base and J by 3 bases, with 4 bases left in between. CDR3 coding DNA: TGTGCCAGCAGCCAAGTTAACTATAATTCACCCCTCCACTTT. Translation gives CASSQVNYNSPLHF.

The V call is TRBV7-3, the J call TRBJ2-1; the match to TRBD2 covers 11 bases. CDR1 is SGHTA, CDR2 FQGTGA, per germline. The V and J ends lost 5 bases and 6 bases, in that order; junction bases with no gene match: 6. CDR3 size: 15 residues. CDR3 amino acids: CASSAQLAGANEQFF. The CDR3 nucleotides read TGTGCCAGCAGCGCCCAACTAGCGGGAGCCAATGAGCAGTTCTTC. The variable domain in full, completed from reference TRBV7-3 and TRBJ2-1, reads GAGVSQTPSNKVTEKGKYVELRCDPISGHTALYWYRQSLGQGPEFLIYFQGTGAADDSGLPNDRFFAVRPEGSVSTLKIQRTERGDSAVYLCASSAQLAGANEQFFGPGTRLTVL.

V is TRBV7-9 and J is TRBJ2-7; possibly TRBD1 for D (5 bases). The CDR3 is 16 amino acids. V was pared by 2 bases and J by 0 bases, with 14 bases between. CDR1 and CDR2 from the germline V gene are SEHNR and FQNEAQ (reference sequence). The CDR3 reads CASSLYGAVGSYEQYF. The CDR3 nucleotides are TGTGCCAGCAGCTTATATGGGGCCGTAGGCTCCTACGAGCAGTACTTC.

The V and J genes are TRBV7-9 and TRBJ1-3, with a possible D match to TRBD1 (6 bases). V lost 4 bases and J 0 bases, leaving 13 bases between the germline ends. The CDR3 extends over 16 amino acids. Germline CDR1 and CDR2: SEHNR and FQNEAQ (reference sequence). This chain's CDR3 is CASSWGGLSSGNTIYF. The CDR3 DNA reads as TGTGCCAGCAGCTGGGGGGGCTTGAGCTCTGGAAACACCATATATTTT.

CDR3 in amino acids: CASIGVAGGTDTQYF. In DNA, the CDR3 is TGTGCCAGTATTGGAGTGGCGGGGGGCACAGATACGCAGTATTTT. V is TRBV19 and J is TRBJ2-3, with 7 bases that match TRBD2. CDR1 is LNHDA, CDR2 SQIVND, per germline (reference sequence). After removal of 7 bases from V and 1 base from J, the junction contained 8 bases not matched to a gene. The CDR3 spans 15 residues.

A word on this clone: Within the sample, other DNA sequences also encode this same CDR3. V usage is TRBV29-1 and J usage is TRBJ2-3, with 8 bases that match TRBD2. The CDR3 is made up of 12 amino acids. The ends lost 6 bases at V and 1 base at J; junction bases unmatched: 0. The germline V gene encodes CDR1 SQVTM and CDR2 ANQGSEA. The DNA of the CDR3 is TGCAGCGTGACTAGCGGCACAGATACGCAGTATTTT. Its protein product is CSVTSGTDTQYF.

The genes are TRBV5-1 and TRBJ1-2; D perhaps matches TRBD1 (5 bases). CDR3 size: 15 residues. V was shortened by 5 bases and J by 0 bases, with 14 bases between the two germline ends. Germline V gene sequence: CDR1 SGHRS, CDR2 YFSETQ. For the CDR3, the DNA is TGCGCCAGCAGTCTTGGTGGGGCGACTAACTATGGCTACACCTTC. It encodes CASSLGGATNYGYTF.

The chain combines TRBV4-2 with TRBJ1-6, with D perhaps matching TRBD1 (6 bases). This CDR3 has 13 amino acids. Germline V gives CDR1 LGHNA, CDR2 YNFKEQ. Trimming shortened V by 6 bases and J by 14 bases, and 17 bases separated the two germline ends. CDR3 loop: CASSPDTGRALHF. CDR3 sequence (DNA): TGTGCCAGCAGTCCTGATACAGGGAGGGCCCTCCACTTT.